Here is one T cell receptor beta chain with its context. The data originate from a study of sequential checkpoint blockade in melanoma. At the level of the study: Each arm's sequence ended with maintenance nivolumab.

Treatment noted: randomized to nivolumab then ipilimumab (arm A) or the reverse (arm B). Sorted cells were live CD3+CD8+, lacking CD19 and CD56, from PBMCs. Germline CDR1 reads LGHNT; CDR2 reads FRNRAP. The CDR3 loop spans 13 amino acids. Deletions cut 2 bases from V and 13 bases from J, with 15 bases between. Only in-frame clones appear in the TCRdb table, and some are missing; sequencing was by immunoSEQ multiplex PCR. The sample carries some 9,300 clones, roughly 80% recorded once. The TCR originated in a human donor with melanoma. This chain connects TRBV12-5 to TRBJ2-4, with D perhaps matching TRBD2 (6 bases). Specimen: CD8+ T cells sorted from blood (inferred from file names), collected from a patient given nivolumab and ipilimumab in sequence. The CDR3 reads CASGLPEGSVQYF. The CDR3 nucleotides are TGTGCTAGTGGTTTGCCGGAGGGGTCGGTCCAGTACTTC.